Here is one T cell receptor beta chain with its context. The antigen it recognizes is unknown. No base quality information exists; no much larger clone differs at one position. Reading the germline V gene gives CDR1 MNHNS and CDR2 SASEGT. V is shortened by 9 bases, J by 1 base, and the region joining them spans 12 bases. From the cysteine up to the phenylalanine, the CDR3 has a length of 14 residues. Only the CDR3 region is kept as DNA, spanning 42 bases read in frame from base 1. Ficoll-Paque density gradient centrifugation was the method used to isolate PBMCs. The data are from a study of T-cell memory formation after mild COVID-19 (dated by TCRdb to the early 2020s). For the study in its entirety: TCR sequence clusters from the two donors were found to be largely donor specific. T-cell clones expanding and contracting after mild COVID-19 in a couple of donors were tracked by longitudinal TCRalpha and TCRbeta repertoire sequencing. The cohort comprised two young, previously healthy adult volunteers, one female and one male. Paper-wide results and their limitations: Whether the second-wave clones peaking on day 37 were SARS-CoV-2 specific was not confirmed. Only two mild cases were covered by the study, and larger cohorts that include severe cases with pre-infection samples were considered necessary. Contracting CD4+ clones were located mainly in the CM and EM memory subsets, whereas CD8+ clones were found to be enriched in EMRA. Some responding clones were detected in pre-infection memory, which suggested that pre-existing cross-reactive memory T cells had joined the SARS-CoV-2 response. Clones that contracted from day 15 to 85 showed balanced CD4/CD8 phenotypes, whereas a second wave of clones that expanded from day 15 to 37 leaned towards CD4+.

The reads were generated on an Illumina NovaSeq 6000. cDNA libraries for TCRalpha and TCRbeta were prepared by 5'RACE using constant-segment primers, with sample barcodes and unique molecular identifiers added. RNA was extracted from every sample with Trizol reagent. Library amplification was performed in two PCR steps, and a second sample barcode and Illumina TruSeq adapters were introduced in the second step. Libraries were sequenced on an Illumina NovaSeq with 2 x 150 bp paired-end reads. Under the source paper's analysis protocol: Demultiplexing of reads and collapsing into UMI-guided consensus sequences were performed with migec v1.2.7. With mixcr v2.1.11, UMI consensuses were aligned to TRA and TRB V and J templates and assembled into clonotypes. A clonotype was counted as expanded or contracted only if both edgeR and NoisET called the change significant, with noise models trained on biological replicates. edgeR calls used a false discovery rate-adjusted p below 0.01 and a log2 fold-change threshold of 1. As an exploratory analysis of dynamics, max-normalized trajectories of the 1000 most abundant clonotypes were examined with PCA combined with hierarchical clustering. Separately sequenced CD4+ and CD8+ repertoires were used to assign a CD4 or CD8 phenotype to each responding clone. TCRdb redid the processing of the public reads, applying fastp at Q25 and MiXCR, and retained in-frame beta chains. Rows are unified per CDR3 protein, each entry keeping the most common DNA and genes. These V and J calls originate from TCRdb's pipeline instead of the authors' own analysis. Counted in this sample were more than 400,000 distinct CDR3 sequences; over 15% of them appeared once. About 12% of the sample belongs to the ten largest clones.

The chain couples TRBV6-1 to TRBJ2-2; there is no confident call for the D gene. The sequenced sample was PBMCs or a T cell subset sorted from them (not recorded which). The receptor's source is an adult woman who had mild COVID-19 (a few samples of this study predate the infection). The sample titles of this study are shuffled in the database, so cell type and time point are left out; the donor was told from shared clones. CDR3 region: CASTMSGNTGELFF. DNA sequence: TGTGCCAGTACGATGTCGGGGAACACCGGGGAGCTGTTTTTT.